This is a list of T cell receptor beta chains from one sample in a study of cytomegalovirus exposure and HLA in healthy donors. The repertoire was sequenced with immunoSEQ multiplex PCR; TCRdb's copy has only in-frame clones and lacks some. The sample lists about 140,000 clones, more than 75% occurring once. The sequenced material came from PBMCs. Receptor source: a female donor in good health and CMV-seronegative. Both conserved end residues are part of each CDR3. D genes are given only for firm matches. The listing skips clone size in some rows; elsewhere it reads once, few, many or a size class.

J gene,clone size,V gene,D gene,CDR3 protein,CDR3 DNA
TRBJ2-5,.,TRBV13,.,CASSSPDSKETQYF,TGTGCCAGCAGCAGTCCGGACAGTAAAGAGACCCAGTACTTC
TRBJ1-1,once,TRBV30,TRBD1,CAWSTRDRVLLNTEAFF,TGTGCCTGGAGTACCCGGGACAGGGTACTTCTGAACACTGAAGCTTTCTTT
TRBJ1-1,.,TRBV10-2,.,CASRSDTPQRGRNTEAFF,TGCGCCAGCAGATCCGACACACCCCAGCGAGGGAGGAACACTGAAGCTTTCTTT
TRBJ1-3,.,TRBV7-9,TRBD1,CASSKRGRNSGNTIYF,TGTGCCAGCAGCAAAAGGGGGCGAAACTCTGGAAACACCATATATTTT
TRBJ1-2,.,TRBV2,.,CASSEGVGDGYTF,TGTGCCAGCAGTGAAGGGGTAGGGGATGGCTACACCTTC
TRBJ2-3,.,TRBV2,TRBD2,CASSPRGGTQYF,TGTGCCAGCAGTCCTAGGGGAGGGACGCAGTATTTT
TRBJ1-5,.,TRBV10-1,TRBD1,CASLRDRGNQPQHF,TGCGCCAGCCTGAGGGACAGGGGCAATCAGCCCCAGCATTTT
TRBJ1-1,few,TRBV5-1,TRBD1,CASSSSGQMNTEAFF,TGCGCCAGCAGCTCCTCGGGACAGATGAACACTGAAGCTTTCTTT
TRBJ1-4,.,TRBV30,.,CAWSPKGEKLFF,TGTGCCTGGAGTCCGAAGGGAGAGAAACTGTTTTTT
TRBJ1-4,few,TRBV6-1,.,CASKIGVGEKLFF,TGTGCCAGCAAGATCGGGGTAGGGGAAAAACTGTTTTTT
TRBJ2-7,.,TRBV19,TRBD2,CASSSEGRDPYEQYF,TGTGCCAGTAGTAGCGAAGGGAGGGACCCCTACGAGCAGTACTTC
TRBJ1-4,.,TRBV5-6,.,CASSVGREKLFF,TGTGCCAGCAGCGTGGGGAGGGAAAAACTGTTTTTT
TRBJ1-5,.,TRBV12-5,.,CASVTPRGRVSSVNQPQHF,TGTGCTAGTGTCACTCCCAGGGGCCGAGTGTCTAGTGTCAATCAGCCCCAGCATTTT
TRBJ2-3,.,TRBV1,.,CTSSQDRGADTQYF,TGCACCAGCAGCCAGGACCGGGGGGCAGATACGCAGTATTTT
TRBJ2-5,.,TRBV25-1,.,CASIGARKGETQYF,TGTGCCAGCATAGGGGCCAGGAAAGGAGAGACCCAGTACTTC
TRBJ2-1,.,TRBV6-6,TRBD1,CASSYGTANEQFF,TGTGCCAGCAGTTATGGGACAGCGAATGAGCAGTTCTTC
TRBJ1-5,few,TRBV15,TRBD1,CATSTGQGNQPQHF,TGTGCCACCAGCACGGGACAGGGGAACCAGCCCCAGCATTTT
TRBJ1-5,.,TRBV28,.,CASKRPGSNQPQHF,TGTGCCAGCAAACGTCCGGGGAGCAATCAGCCCCAGCATTTT
TRBJ1-1,.,TRBV5-1,TRBD1,CASSLQGADWEAFF,TGCGCCAGCAGCTTACAGGGGGCAGATTGGGAAGCTTTCTTT
TRBJ2-1,few,TRBV18,.,CASSPPASSYNEQFF,TGTGCCAGCTCACCCCCAGCGAGCTCCTACAATGAGCAGTTCTTC
TRBJ2-7,.,TRBV9,TRBD2,CASSVESGRDHEQYF,TGTGCCAGCAGCGTAGAAAGCGGGAGGGACCACGAGCAGTACTTC
TRBJ1-2,.,TRBV6-5,.,CASSYSVENYGYTF,TGTGCCAGCAGTTACTCGGTGGAGAACTATGGCTACACCTTC
TRBJ2-7,.,TRBV7-9,TRBD2,CASSLGGLAGAYEQYF,TGTGCCAGCAGCTTGGGCGGACTAGCGGGAGCCTACGAGCAGTACTTC
TRBJ1-4,.,TRBV18,.,CASSPSPHRGAGEKLFF,TGTGCCAGCTCACCGTCCCCTCATCGGGGGGCTGGTGAAAAACTGTTTTTT
TRBJ2-7,.,TRBV28,.,CASSPTWRDYEQYF,TGTGCCAGCAGCCCCACGTGGAGAGACTACGAGCAGTACTTC
TRBJ1-3,.,TRBV7-2,TRBD1,CASSPGGTGNTIYF,TGTGCCAGCAGCCCAGGGGGTACTGGAAACACCATATATTTT
TRBJ2-2,.,TRBV5-1,.,CASSLGQGNTGELFF,TGCGCCAGCAGCTTGGGGCAGGGTAACACCGGGGAGCTGTTTTTT
TRBJ2-7,.,TRBV12-5,TRBD1,CASGHPGQAPYEQYF,TGTGCTAGTGGTCACCCGGGACAGGCCCCCTACGAGCAGTACTTC
TRBJ2-1,.,TRBV4-3,TRBD2,CASSPERGPSEEQFF,TGCGCCAGCAGCCCCGAGCGGGGGCCCTCTGAAGAGCAGTTCTTC